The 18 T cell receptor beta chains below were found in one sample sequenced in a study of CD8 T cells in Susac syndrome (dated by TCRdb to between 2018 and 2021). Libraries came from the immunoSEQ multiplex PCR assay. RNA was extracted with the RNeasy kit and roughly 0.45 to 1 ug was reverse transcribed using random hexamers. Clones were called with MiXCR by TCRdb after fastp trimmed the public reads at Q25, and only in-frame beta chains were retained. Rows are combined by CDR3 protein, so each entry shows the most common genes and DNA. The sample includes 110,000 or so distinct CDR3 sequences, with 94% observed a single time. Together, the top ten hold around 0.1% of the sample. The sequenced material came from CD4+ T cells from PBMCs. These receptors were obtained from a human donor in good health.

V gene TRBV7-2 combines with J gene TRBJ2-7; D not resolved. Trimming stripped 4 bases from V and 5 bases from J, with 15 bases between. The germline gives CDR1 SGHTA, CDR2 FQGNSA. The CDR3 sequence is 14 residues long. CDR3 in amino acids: CASSSTGDSNEQYF. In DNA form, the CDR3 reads TGTGCCAGCAGCTCTACTGGGGATTCGAACGAGCAGTACTTC.

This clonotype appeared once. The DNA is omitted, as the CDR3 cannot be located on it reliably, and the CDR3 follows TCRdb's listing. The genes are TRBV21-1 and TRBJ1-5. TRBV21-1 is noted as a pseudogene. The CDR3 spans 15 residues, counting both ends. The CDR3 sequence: CVVAIGSDSNQPQHF.

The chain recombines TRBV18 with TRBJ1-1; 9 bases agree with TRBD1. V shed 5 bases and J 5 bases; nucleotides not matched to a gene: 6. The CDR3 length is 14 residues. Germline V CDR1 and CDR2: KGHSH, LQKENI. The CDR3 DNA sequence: TGTGCCAGCTCAGTAAGGACAGGGGAGACTGAAGCTTTCTTT. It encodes CASSVRTGETEAFF.

This CDR3 is CSARGLREQFF. In nucleotides, the CDR3 is TGCAGTGCTAGGGGTCTGCGCGAGCAGTTCTTC. This chain links TRBV20-1 with TRBJ2-1, with D hard to call. V was cut by 3 bases and J by 10 bases, with 10 bases left in between. CDR1 and CDR2 (germline): DFQATT, SNEGSKA (reference sequence). This CDR3 has 11 residues.

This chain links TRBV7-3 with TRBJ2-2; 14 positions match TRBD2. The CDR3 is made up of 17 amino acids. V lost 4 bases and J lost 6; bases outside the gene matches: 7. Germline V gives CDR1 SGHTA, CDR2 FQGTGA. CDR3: CASSSGLAGGRAGELFF. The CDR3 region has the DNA TGTGCCAGCAGCTCAGGACTAGCGGGAGGAAGGGCCGGGGAGCTGTTTTTT.

CDR3 in amino acids: CASSGGTYNSGANVLTF. DNA of the CDR3: TGTGCCAGCAGTGGAGGGACATACAACTCTGGGGCCAACGTCCTGACTTTC. The chain joins TRBV12-3 or TRBV12-4 to TRBJ2-6; D may correspond to TRBD1 or TRBD2 (6 bases each). V lost 5 bases and J 0 bases, leaving 14 bases between the germline ends. The CDR3 contains 17 residues.

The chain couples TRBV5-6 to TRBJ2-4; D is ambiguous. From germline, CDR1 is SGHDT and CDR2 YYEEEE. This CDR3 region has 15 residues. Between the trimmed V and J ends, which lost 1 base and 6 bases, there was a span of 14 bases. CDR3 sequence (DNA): TGTGCCAGCAGCTTGATTGATGCAATCGGAAACATTCAGTACTTC. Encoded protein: CASSLIDAIGNIQYF.

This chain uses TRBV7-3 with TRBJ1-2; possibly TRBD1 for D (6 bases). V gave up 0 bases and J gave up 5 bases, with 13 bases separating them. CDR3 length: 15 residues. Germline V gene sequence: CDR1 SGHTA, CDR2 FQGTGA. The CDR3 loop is CASSLTGTTPYGYTF. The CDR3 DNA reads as TGTGCCAGCAGCTTAACTGGGACAACACCATATGGCTACACCTTC.

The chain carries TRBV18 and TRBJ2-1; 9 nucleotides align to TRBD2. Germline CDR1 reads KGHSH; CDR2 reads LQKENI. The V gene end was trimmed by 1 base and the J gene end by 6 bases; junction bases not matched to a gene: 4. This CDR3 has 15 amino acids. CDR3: CASSPLAGELNEQFF. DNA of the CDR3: TGTGCCAGCTCACCACTAGCGGGGGAGCTCAATGAGCAGTTCTTC.

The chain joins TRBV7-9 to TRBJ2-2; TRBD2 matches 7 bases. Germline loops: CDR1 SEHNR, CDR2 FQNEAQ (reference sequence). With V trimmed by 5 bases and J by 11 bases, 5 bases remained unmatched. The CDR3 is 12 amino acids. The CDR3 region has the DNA TGTGCCAGCAGCCTCAGCGGGATAGAGCTGTTTTTT. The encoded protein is CASSLSGIELFF.

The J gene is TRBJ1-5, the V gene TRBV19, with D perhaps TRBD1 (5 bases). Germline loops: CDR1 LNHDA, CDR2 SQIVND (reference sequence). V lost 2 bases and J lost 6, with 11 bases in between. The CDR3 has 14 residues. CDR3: CASSIIGATQPQHF. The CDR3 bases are TGTGCCAGTAGTATAATCGGGGCAACTCAGCCCCAGCATTTT.

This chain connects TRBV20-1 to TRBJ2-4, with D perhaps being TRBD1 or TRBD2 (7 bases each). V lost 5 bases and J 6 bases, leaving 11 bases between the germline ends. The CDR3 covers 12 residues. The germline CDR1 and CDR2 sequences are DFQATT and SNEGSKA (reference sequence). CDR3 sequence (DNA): TGCAGTGCTCTCAGGGGGGGAAACATTCAGTACTTC. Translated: CSALRGGNIQYF.

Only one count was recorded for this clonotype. CDR3 in amino acids: CASSGRDQNTEAFF. The CDR3 DNA is TGCGCCAGCAGCGGGAGGGACCAGAACACTGAAGCTTTCTTT. The rearrangement joins TRBV5-1 to TRBJ1-1, with D possibly TRBD1 on 5 matching bases. The CDR3 loop spans 14 amino acids. Germline lookup yields CDR1 SGHRS and CDR2 YFSETQ. V was shortened by 4 bases and J by 1 base, with 11 bases between the two germline ends.

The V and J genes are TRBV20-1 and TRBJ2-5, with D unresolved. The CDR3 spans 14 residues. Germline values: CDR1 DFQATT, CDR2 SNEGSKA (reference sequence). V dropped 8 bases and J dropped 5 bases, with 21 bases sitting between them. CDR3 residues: CSLPGPRTGETQYF. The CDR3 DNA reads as TGCAGTCTACCTGGACCGAGGACCGGGGAGACCCAGTACTTC.

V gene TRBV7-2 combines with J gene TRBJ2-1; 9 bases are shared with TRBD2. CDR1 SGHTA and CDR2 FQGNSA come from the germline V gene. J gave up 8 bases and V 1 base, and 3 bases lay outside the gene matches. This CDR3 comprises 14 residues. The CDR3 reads CASSLEGLAHEQFF. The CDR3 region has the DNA TGTGCCAGCAGCTTAGAGGGACTAGCCCATGAGCAGTTCTTC.

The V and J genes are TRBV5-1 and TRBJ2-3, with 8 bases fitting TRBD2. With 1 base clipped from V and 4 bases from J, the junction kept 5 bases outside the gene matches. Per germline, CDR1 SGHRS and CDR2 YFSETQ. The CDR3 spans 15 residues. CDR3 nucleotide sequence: TGCGCCAGCAGCTTGCTCGGGACTAGAGCAGATACGCAGTATTTT. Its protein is CASSLLGTRADTQYF.

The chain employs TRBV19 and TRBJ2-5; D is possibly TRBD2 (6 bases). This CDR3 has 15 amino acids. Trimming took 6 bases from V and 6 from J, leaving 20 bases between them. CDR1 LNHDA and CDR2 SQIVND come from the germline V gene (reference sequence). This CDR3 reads CASSLGGPREQTQYF. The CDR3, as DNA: TGTGCCAGTAGCCTCGGGGGACCGCGGGAACAGACCCAGTACTTC.

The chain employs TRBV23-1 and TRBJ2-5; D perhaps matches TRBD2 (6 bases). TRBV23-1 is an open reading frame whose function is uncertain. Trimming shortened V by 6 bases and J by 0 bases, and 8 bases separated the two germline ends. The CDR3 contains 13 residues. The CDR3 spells CASRRDYQETQYF. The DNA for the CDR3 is TGCGCCAGCAGGAGGGACTACCAAGAGACCCAGTACTTC.